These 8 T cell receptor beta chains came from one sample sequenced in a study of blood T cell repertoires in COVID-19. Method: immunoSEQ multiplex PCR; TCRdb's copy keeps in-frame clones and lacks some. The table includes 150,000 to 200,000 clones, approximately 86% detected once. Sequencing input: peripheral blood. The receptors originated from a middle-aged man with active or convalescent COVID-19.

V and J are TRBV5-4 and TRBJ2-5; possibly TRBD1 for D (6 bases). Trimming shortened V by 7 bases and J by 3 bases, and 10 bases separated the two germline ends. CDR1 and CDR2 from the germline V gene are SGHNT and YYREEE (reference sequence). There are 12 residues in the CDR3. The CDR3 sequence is CASGGQKETQYF. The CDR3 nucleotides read TGTGCCAGCGGCGGACAGAAAGAGACCCAGTACTTC.

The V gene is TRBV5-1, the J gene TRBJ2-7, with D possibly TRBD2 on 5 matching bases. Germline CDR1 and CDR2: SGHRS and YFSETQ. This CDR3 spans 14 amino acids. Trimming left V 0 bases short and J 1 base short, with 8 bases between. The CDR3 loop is CASSLEAGSYEQYF. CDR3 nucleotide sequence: TGCGCCAGCAGCTTGGAGGCGGGTTCCTACGAGCAGTACTTC.

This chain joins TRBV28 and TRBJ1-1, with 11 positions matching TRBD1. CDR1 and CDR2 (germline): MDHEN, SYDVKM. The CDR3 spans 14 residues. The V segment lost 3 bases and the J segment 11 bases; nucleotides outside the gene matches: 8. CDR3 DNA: TGTGCCAGCAGTTTCCAGGGACAGGGGGTGAAGGCTTTCTTT. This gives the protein CASSFQGQGVKAFF.

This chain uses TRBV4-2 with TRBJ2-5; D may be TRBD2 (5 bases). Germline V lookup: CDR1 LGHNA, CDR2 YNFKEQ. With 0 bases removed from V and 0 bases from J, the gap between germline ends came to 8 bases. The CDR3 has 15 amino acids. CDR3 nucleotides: TGTGCCAGCAGCCAAGATCCGGGGTACCAAGAGACCCAGTACTTC. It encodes CASSQDPGYQETQYF.

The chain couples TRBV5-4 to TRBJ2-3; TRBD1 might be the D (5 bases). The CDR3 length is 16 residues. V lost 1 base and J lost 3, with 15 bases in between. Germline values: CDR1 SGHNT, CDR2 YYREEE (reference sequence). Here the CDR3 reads CASSLIPPTGTDTQYF. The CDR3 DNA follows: TGTGCCAGCAGCTTGATACCCCCCACAGGAACAGATACGCAGTATTTT.

The CDR3: CASPPGTSKNNEQFF. CDR3 sequence (DNA): TGCGCCAGCCCTCCCGGGACTAGTAAGAACAATGAGCAGTTCTTC. The gene calls are TRBV5-1 and TRBJ2-1; the match to TRBD2 covers 8 bases. Germline values: CDR1 SGHRS, CDR2 YFSETQ. The ends lost 7 bases at V and 5 bases at J; junction bases unmatched: 11. The CDR3 spans 15 residues.

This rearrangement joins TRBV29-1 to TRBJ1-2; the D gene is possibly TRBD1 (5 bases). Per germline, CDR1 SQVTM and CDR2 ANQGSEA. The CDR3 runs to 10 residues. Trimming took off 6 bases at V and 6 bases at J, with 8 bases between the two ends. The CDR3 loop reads CSVGRDGYTF. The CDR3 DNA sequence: TGCAGCGTCGGCAGGGATGGCTACACCTTC. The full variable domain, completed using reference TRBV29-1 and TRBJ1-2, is SAVISQKPSRDICQRGTSLTIQCQVDSQVTMMFWYRQQPGQSLTLIATANQGSEATYESGFVIDKFPISRPNLTFSTLTVSNMSPEDSSIYLCSVGRDGYTFGSGTRLTVV.

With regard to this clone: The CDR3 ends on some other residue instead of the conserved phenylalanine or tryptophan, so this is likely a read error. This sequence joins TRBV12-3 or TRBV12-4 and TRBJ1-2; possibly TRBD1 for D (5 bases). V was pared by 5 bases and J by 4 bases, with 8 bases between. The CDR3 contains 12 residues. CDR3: CASSEDIYGYTL. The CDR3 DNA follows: TGTGCCAGCAGTGAGGACATCTATGGCTACACCCTC.